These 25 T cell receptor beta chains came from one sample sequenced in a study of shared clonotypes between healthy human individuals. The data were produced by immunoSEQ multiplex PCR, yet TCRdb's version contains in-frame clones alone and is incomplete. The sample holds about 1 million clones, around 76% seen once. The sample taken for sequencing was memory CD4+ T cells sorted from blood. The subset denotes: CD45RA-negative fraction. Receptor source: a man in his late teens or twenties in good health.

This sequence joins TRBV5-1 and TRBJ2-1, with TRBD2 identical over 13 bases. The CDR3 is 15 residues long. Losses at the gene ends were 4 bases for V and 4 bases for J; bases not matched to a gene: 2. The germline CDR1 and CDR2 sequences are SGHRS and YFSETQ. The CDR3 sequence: CASSGTSGVYNEQFF. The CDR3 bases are TGCGCCAGCAGCGGGACTAGCGGGGTGTACAATGAGCAGTTCTTC.

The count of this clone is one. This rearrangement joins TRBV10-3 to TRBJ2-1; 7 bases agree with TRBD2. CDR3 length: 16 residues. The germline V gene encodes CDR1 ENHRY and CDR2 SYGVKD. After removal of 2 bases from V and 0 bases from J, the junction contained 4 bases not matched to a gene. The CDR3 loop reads CAISEGSSGSYNEQFF. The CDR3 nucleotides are TGTGCCATCAGTGAGGGGTCTAGCGGCTCCTACAATGAGCAGTTCTTC.

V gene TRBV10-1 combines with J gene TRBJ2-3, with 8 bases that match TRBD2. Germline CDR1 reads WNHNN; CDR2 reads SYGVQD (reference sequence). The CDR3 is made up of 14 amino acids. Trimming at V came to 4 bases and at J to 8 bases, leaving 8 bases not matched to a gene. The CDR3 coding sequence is TGCGCCAGCAGTGGGCTAGCGGGCCCCGGTACGCAGTATTTT. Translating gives CASSGLAGPGTQYF.

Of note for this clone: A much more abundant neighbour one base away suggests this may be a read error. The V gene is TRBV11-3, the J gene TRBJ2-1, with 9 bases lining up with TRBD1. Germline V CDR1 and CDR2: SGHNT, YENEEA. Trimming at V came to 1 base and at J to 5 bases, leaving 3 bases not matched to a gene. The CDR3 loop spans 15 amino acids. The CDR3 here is CASSLGQGGNNEQFF. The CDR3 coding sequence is TGTGCCAGCAGCTTAGGACAGGGGGGGAACAATGAGCAGTTCTTC.

This chain's CDR3 is CATSRLVHGIQETQYF. CDR3 coding DNA: TGTGCCACCAGCAGACTCGTACACGGAATCCAAGAGACCCAGTACTTC. The J gene is TRBJ2-5, the V gene TRBV15; D remains ambiguous. Trimming took off 2 bases at V and 1 base at J, with 14 bases between the two ends. The CDR3 sequence is 16 residues long. CDR1 and CDR2 (germline): LNHNV, YYDKDF (reference sequence). The entire variable domain, with the rest obtained from reference TRBV15 and TRBJ2-5, is as follows: DAMVIQNPRYQVTQFGKPVTLSCSQTLNHNVMYWYQQKSSQAPKLLFHYYDKDFNNEADTPDNFQSRRPNTSFCFLDIRSPGLGDTAMYLCATSRLVHGIQETQYFGPGTRLLVL.

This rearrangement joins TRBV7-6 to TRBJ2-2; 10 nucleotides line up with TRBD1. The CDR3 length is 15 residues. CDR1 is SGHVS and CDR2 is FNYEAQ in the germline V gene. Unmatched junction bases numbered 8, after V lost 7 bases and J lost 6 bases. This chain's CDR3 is CASTVTGTGAGELFF. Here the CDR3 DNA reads TGTGCCAGCACCGTAACCGGGACAGGGGCCGGGGAGCTGTTTTTT.

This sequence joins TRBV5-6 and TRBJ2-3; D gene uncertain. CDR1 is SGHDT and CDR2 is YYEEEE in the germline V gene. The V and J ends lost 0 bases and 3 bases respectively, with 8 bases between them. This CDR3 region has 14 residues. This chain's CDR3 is CASSLEGGTDTQYF. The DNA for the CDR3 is TGTGCCAGCAGCTTGGAGGGTGGTACAGATACGCAGTATTTT.

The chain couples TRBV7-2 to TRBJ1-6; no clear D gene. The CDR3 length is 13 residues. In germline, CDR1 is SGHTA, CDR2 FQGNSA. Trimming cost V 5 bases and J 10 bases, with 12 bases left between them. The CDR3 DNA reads TGTGCCAGCAGCCCACGGACGGGATCACCCCTCCACTTT. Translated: CASSPRTGSPLHF.

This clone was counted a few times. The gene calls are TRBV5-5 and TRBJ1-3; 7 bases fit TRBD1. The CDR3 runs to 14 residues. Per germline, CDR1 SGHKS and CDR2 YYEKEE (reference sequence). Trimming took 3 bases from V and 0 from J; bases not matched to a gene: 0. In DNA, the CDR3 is TGTGCCAGCAGCTGGGACAGCTCTGGAAACACCATATATTTT. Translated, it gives CASSWDSSGNTIYF.

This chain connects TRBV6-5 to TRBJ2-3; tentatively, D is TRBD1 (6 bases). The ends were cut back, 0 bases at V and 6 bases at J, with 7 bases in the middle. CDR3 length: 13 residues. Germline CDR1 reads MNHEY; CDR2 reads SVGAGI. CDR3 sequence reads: CASSYSRGDTQYF. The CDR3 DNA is TGTGCCAGCAGTTACTCGAGGGGGGATACGCAGTATTTT.

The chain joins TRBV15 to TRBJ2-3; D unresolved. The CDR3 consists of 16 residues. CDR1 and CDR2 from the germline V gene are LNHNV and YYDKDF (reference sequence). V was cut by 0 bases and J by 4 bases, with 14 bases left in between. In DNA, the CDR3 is TGTGCCACCAGCAGAGATCGGGCAAATTCCCCAGATACGCAGTATTTT. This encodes CATSRDRANSPDTQYF.

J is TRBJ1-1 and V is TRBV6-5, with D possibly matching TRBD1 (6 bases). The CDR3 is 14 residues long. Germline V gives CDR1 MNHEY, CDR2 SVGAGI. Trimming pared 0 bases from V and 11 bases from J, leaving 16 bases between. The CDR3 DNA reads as TGTGCCAGCAGTTACTCGACATGGGGGCAGGGGGCTTTCTTT. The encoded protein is CASSYSTWGQGAFF.

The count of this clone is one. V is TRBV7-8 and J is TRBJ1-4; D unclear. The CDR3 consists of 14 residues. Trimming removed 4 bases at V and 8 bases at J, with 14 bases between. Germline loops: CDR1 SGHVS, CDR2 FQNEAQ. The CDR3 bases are TGTGCCAGCAGCTACCCGAACAGAGGGGAAAAACTGTTTTTT. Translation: CASSYPNRGEKLFF.

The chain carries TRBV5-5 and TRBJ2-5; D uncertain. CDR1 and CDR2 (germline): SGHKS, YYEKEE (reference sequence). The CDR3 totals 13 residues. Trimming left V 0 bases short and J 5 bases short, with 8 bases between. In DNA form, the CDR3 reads TGTGCCAGCAGCTTGGTGTTCACGGAGACCCAGTACTTC. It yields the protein CASSLVFTETQYF.

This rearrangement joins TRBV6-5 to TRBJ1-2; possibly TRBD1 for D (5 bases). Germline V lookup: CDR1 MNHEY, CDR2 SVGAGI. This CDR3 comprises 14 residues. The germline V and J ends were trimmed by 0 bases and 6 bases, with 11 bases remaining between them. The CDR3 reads CASSYSEGLDGYTF. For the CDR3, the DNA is TGTGCCAGCAGTTACTCGGAGGGGCTCGATGGCTACACCTTC.

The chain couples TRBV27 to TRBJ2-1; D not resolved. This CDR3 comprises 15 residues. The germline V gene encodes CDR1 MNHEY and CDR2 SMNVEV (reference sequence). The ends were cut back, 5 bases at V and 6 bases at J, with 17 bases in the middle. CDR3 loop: CASSPYKSPGNEQFF. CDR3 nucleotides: TGTGCCAGCAGTCCATACAAGAGCCCGGGCAATGAGCAGTTCTTC.

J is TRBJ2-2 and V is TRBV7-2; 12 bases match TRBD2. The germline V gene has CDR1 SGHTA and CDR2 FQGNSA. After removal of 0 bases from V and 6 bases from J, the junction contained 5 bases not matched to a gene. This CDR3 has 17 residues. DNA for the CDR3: TGTGCCAGCAGCTTAGCTACTAGCGGGAGGATTCCCGGGGAGCTGTTTTTT. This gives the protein CASSLATSGRIPGELFF.

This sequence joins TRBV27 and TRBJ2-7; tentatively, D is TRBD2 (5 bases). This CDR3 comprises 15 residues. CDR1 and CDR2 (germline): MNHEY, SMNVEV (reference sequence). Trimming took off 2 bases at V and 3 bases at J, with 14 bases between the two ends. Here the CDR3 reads CASSLRLHALYEQYF. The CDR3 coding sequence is TGTGCCAGCAGTTTACGACTACATGCTCTCTACGAGCAGTACTTC.

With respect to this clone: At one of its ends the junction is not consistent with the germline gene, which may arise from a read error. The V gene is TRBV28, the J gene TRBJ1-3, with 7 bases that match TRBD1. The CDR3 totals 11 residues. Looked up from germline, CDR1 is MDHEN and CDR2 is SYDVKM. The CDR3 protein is CASSSRTGCGF. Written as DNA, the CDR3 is TGTGCCAGCAGTTCGCGGACAGGTTGCGGTTTT.

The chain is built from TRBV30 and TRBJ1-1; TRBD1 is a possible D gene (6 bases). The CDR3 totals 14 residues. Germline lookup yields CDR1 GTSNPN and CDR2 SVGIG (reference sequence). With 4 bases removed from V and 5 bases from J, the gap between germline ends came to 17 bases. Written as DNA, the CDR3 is TGTGCCTGGATTGGAGGGGGAGTTTGGACTGAAGCTTTCTTT. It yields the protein CAWIGGGVWTEAFF.

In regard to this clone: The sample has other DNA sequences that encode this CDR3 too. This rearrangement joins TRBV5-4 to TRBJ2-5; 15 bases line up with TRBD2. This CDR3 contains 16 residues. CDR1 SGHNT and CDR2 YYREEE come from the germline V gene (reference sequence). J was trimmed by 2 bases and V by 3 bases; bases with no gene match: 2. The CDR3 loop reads CASSSGLAGGQETQYF. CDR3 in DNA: TGTGCCAGCAGCTCCGGACTAGCGGGAGGGCAAGAGACCCAGTACTTC.

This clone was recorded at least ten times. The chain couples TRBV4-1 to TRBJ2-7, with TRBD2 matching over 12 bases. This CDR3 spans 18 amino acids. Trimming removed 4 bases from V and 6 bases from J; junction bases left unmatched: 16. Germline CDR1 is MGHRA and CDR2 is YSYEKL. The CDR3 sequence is CASSRPTLLAGGPGEQYF. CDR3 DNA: TGCGCCAGCAGCCGACCCACCCTTCTAGCGGGGGGGCCGGGCGAGCAGTACTTC.

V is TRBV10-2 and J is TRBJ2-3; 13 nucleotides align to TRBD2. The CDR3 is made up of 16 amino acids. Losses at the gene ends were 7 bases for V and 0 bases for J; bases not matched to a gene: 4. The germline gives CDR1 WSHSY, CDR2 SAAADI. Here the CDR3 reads CASMGLAGFSTDTQYF. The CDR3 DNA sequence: TGCGCCAGCATGGGACTAGCGGGGTTTAGCACAGATACGCAGTATTTT.

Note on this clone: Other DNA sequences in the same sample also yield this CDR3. In nucleotides, the CDR3 is TGCAGCGCCGGACAGGGAGTGACAGATACGCAGTATTTT. Translated: CSAGQGVTDTQYF. The chain uses TRBV29-1 and TRBJ2-3, with 8 bases lining up with TRBD1. There are 13 residues in the CDR3. V trimming: 7 bases; J trimming: 3 bases; junction bases outside the gene matches: 6. Germline V gene sequence: CDR1 SQVTM, CDR2 ANQGSEA.

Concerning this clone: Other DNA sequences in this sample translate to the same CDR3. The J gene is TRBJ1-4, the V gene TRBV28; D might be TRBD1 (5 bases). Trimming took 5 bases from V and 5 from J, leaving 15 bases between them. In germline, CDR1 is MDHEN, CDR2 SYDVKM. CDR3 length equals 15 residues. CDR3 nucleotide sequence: TGTGCCAGCAGTCCGACCAATGGGGGGAATGAAAAACTGTTTTTT. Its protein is CASSPTNGGNEKLFF.